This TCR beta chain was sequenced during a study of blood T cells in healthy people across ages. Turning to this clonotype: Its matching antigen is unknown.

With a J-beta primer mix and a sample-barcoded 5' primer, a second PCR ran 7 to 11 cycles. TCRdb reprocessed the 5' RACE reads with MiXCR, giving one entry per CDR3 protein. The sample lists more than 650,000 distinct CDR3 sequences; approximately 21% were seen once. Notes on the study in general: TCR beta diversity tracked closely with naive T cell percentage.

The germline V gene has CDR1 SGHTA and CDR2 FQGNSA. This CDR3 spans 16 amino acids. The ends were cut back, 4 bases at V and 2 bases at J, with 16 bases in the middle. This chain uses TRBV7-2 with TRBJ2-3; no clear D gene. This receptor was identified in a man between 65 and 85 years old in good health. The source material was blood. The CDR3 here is CASSSASTPNTDTQYF. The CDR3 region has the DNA TGTGCCAGCAGCTCCGCTTCGACCCCTAACACAGATACGCAGTATTTT.